The clone carrying this T cell receptor beta chain came up many times. Antigen unknown. The source of the sample is a study of T-cell reconstitution after alpha-beta-depleted transplantation in children. Study-wide results and limits: Day-60 TCRbeta diversity that was high in some patients was derived from surviving recipient T cells and thymic progenitors. Newly made T cells mostly supplied T-cell counts and diversity one year after transplant. About two months after transplant, alpha-beta T cells reportedly came from several hundred expanded graft clones.

Trimming left V 0 bases short and J 2 bases short, with 12 bases between. The CDR3 sequence is 16 residues long. Germline CDR1 is LGHNA and CDR2 is YNFKEQ. Unique molecular identifiers featured in how the TCRbeta library was prepared. TCRdb recomputed calls from the PCR reads with MiXCR, one row per CDR3 protein. The table has around 440,000 distinct CDR3 sequences, roughly a tenth seen once. Source: PBMCs, taken before TCRalphabeta/CD19-depleted stem cell transplant. This chain joins TRBV4-2 and TRBJ2-3; D possibly corresponds to TRBD2 (5 bases). The sequence was obtained from a child aged 2-15 years with inherited bone marrow failure, due to receive a stem cell transplant. CDR3 sequence reads: CASSQEERSFTDTQYF. CDR3 bases: TGTGCCAGCAGCCAAGAAGAGCGGAGCTTCACAGATACGCAGTATTTT.